This TCR beta chain emerged from a study of T cell responses to AZD1222 COVID-19 vaccine. As to this clone: Its specificity is unknown.

Whole-study results and caveats: White British donors predominated, females outnumbered males, and clonal diversity was possibly underestimated. A reported finding is that nearly half of spike-specific TCRs target unmutated variant regions. Spike-specific TCR repertoires showed rising breadth and depth after two AZD1222 doses.

V was clipped by 3 bases and J by 2 bases; unmatched bases: 1. Germline CDR1 is SGDLS and CDR2 is YYNGEE. The CDR3 extends over 15 amino acids. Repertoires were generated with immunoSEQ multiplex PCR, while TCRdb's copy carries only in-frame clones and drops some. The sample lists 120,000 or so clones; about nine tenths were seen once. Sequencing used peripheral blood, obtained on day 0 of MenACWY control vaccination. The rearrangement joins TRBV9 to TRBJ2-6, with 8 bases matching TRBD1. The TCR was taken from an adult in good health. The CDR3 spells CASSAGGAGANVLTF. The DNA for the CDR3 is TGTGCCAGCAGCGCAGGGGGCGCTGGGGCCAACGTCCTGACTTTC.